Following are 8 T cell receptor beta chains from one sample sequenced in a study of early T cells in non-severe SARS-CoV-2 infection. TCRdb recomputed calls from the 5' RACE reads with MiXCR, one row per CDR3 protein. The sample yields approximately 30,000 distinct CDR3 sequences, roughly 6.6% seen once. The sample comprised whole blood. The receptor source for this set is an adult who was a healthcare worker with PCR-confirmed SARS-CoV-2 infection or an uninfected control (not recorded which).

This clonotype was detected ten times or more. J is TRBJ2-3 and V is TRBV6-1; D is ambiguous. The germline V and J ends were trimmed by 1 base and 0 bases, with 11 bases remaining between them. Germline-derived CDR1 and CDR2 are MNHNS and SASEGT. The CDR3 extends over 16 amino acids. CDR3 sequence: CASSEVSYPSTDTQYF. For the CDR3, the DNA is TGTGCCAGCAGTGAAGTGTCCTACCCTAGCACAGATACGCAGTATTTT.

With respect to this clonotype: With a much larger clone just one base away, this may be a read error. The conserved closing phenylalanine or tryptophan is absent in this CDR3, likely reflecting a read error. The J gene is TRBJ2-7, the V gene TRBV7-8; D perhaps matches TRBD2 (6 bases). There are 13 residues in the CDR3. V lost 4 bases, J lost 3 bases, and 10 bases lay in between. Looked up from germline, CDR1 is SGHVS and CDR2 is FQNEAQ. The CDR3 coding sequence is TGTGCCAGCAGCTCTGGGGAGGTCTACGAGCAGTACTCC. Residues: CASSSGEVYEQYS.

This clonotype was counted ten times or more. The chain links TRBV30 to TRBJ1-1; no clear D. Trimming removed 2 bases at V and 6 bases at J, with 13 bases between. The V gene's germline CDR1 is GTSNPN and CDR2 SVGIG (reference sequence). CDR3 size: 13 residues. The CDR3 DNA sequence: TGTGCCTGGAGTAGACGGCTAGTCCCTGAAGCTTTCTTT. Translation gives CAWSRRLVPEAFF.

There are many counts of this clonotype. This chain joins TRBV4-2 and TRBJ2-3, with 7 bases matching TRBD1. The germline gives CDR1 LGHNA, CDR2 YNFKEQ. V lost 0 bases, J lost 3 bases, and 3 bases stayed unmatched. The CDR3 runs 15 residues. The CDR3 DNA reads as TGTGCCAGCAGCCAAGAGCGACAGGGAACAGATACGCAGTATTTT. This translates into CASSQERQGTDTQYF.

This clonotype was observed at least ten times. The chain uses TRBV10-2 and TRBJ1-3; D may be TRBD1 (5 bases). Trimming left V 0 bases short and J 1 base short, with 10 bases between. The germline CDR1 and CDR2 sequences are WSHSY and SAAADI. The CDR3 consists of 16 residues. CDR3 DNA: TGCGCCAGCAGTGAGTCCGACAGTCGGTCTGGAAACACCATATATTTT. Its protein product is CASSESDSRSGNTIYF.

Comment on this clonotype: A read error may be the cause here, since a much bigger clone is one base away. The conserved phenylalanine or tryptophan is not found at the CDR3 terminus, so this likely reflects a read error. The rearrangement joins TRBV2 to TRBJ2-5; TRBD1 matches at 10 bases. The germline V gene encodes CDR1 SNHLY and CDR2 FYNNEI. CDR3 size: 14 residues. With V trimmed by 6 bases and J by 5 bases, 6 bases remained unmatched. CDR3 sequence reads: CASRPGQGYETQYS. CDR3 nucleotides: TGTGCCAGCAGACCGGGACAGGGGTACGAGACCCAGTACTCC.

The V gene is TRBV25-1, the J gene TRBJ2-2; no firm D call. This CDR3 region has 14 residues. Germline values: CDR1 MGHDK, CDR2 SYGVNS. With 4 bases removed from V and 0 bases from J, the gap between germline ends came to 6 bases. CDR3 DNA sequence: TGTGCCAGCAGTGGAGTCCCGAACACCGGGGAGCTGTTTTTT. Amino acids: CASSGVPNTGELFF.

There are many counts of this clonotype. V usage is TRBV10-2 and J usage is TRBJ2-1; D is uncertain. This CDR3 has 14 amino acids. Trimming shortened V by 5 bases and J by 2 bases, and 10 bases separated the two germline ends. Germline V lookup: CDR1 WSHSY, CDR2 SAAADI. The CDR3 loop reads CASSTSGPYNEQFF. The DNA of the CDR3 is TGCGCCAGCAGTACCTCCGGGCCCTACAATGAGCAGTTCTTC.